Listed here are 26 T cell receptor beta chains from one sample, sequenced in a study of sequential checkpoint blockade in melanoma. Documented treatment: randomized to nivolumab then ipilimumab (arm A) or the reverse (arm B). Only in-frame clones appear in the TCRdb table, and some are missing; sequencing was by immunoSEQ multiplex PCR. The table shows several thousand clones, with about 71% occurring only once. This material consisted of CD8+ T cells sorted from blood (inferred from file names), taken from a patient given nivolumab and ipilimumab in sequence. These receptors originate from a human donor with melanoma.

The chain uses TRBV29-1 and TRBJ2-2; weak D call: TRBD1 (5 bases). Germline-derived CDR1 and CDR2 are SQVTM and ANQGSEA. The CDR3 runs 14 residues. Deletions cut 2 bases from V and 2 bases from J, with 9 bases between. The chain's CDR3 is CSVERQGNTGELFF. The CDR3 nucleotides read TGCAGCGTTGAACGGCAGGGAAACACCGGGGAGCTGTTTTTT.

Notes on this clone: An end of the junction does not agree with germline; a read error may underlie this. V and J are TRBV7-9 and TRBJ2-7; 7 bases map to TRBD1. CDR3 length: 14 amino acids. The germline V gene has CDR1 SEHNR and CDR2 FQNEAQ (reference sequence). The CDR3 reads CASSLDDRVGPRDF. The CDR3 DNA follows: TGTGCCAGCAGCTTAGATGACAGGGTGGGTCCCCGGGACTTC.

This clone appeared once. The CDR3 reads CASSFAGSSYEQYF. The CDR3 coding sequence is TGTGCCAGCAGTTTTGCGGGGAGCTCCTACGAGCAGTACTTC. V is TRBV27 and J is TRBJ2-7, with D possibly TRBD2 on 6 matching bases. From germline, CDR1 is MNHEY and CDR2 SMNVEV (reference sequence). The CDR3 consists of 14 residues. Trimming took 3 bases from V and 0 from J, leaving 9 bases between them.

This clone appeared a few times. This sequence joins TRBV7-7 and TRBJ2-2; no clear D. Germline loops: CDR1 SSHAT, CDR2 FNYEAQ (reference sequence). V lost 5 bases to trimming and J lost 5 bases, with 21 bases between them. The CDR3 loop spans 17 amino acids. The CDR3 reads CASSDATDRVETGELFF. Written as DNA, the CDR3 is TGTGCCAGCAGCGATGCTACCGATCGGGTGGAAACCGGGGAGCTGTTTTTT.

DNA of the CDR3: TGTGCCAGCAGCCTACTACCCGGGAATTCACCCCTCCACTTT. Translation: CASSLLPGNSPLHF. This rearrangement joins TRBV7-3 to TRBJ1-6, with D hard to call. Trimming stripped 5 bases from V and 7 bases from J, with 12 bases between. The CDR3 spans 14 residues. Germline CDR1 SGHTA, CDR2 FQGTGA. Using reference TRBV7-3 and TRBJ1-6 for the parts outside the CDR3, the full variable domain is GAGVSQTPSNKVTEKGKYVELRCDPISGHTALYWYRQSLGQGPEFLIYFQGTGAADDSGLPNDRFFAVRPEGSVSTLKIQRTERGDSAVYLCASSLLPGNSPLHFGNGTRLTVT.

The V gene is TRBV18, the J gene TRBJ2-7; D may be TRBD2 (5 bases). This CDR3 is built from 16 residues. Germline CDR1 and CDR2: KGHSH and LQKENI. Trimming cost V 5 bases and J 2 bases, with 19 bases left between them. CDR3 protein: CASSDRTGITTYEQYF. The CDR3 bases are TGTGCCAGCTCAGACCGGACGGGGATTACAACCTACGAGCAGTACTTC.

The CDR3, as DNA: TGCGCCAGCAGCTCAGGGGGTAGCCCCCAAGAGACCCAGTACTTC. Encoded protein: CASSSGGSPQETQYF. The rearrangement links TRBV4-1 to TRBJ2-5, with 7 bases fitting TRBD1. Per germline, CDR1 MGHRA and CDR2 YSYEKL. The V gene end was trimmed by 5 bases and the J gene end by 1 base; junction bases not matched to a gene: 7. This CDR3 region has 15 residues.

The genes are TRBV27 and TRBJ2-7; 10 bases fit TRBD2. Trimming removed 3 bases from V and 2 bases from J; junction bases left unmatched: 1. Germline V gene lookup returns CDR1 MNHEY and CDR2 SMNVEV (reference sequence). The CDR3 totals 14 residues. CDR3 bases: TGTGCCAGCAGTTTCCTAGCGGGGGCCTACGAGCAGTACTTC. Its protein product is CASSFLAGAYEQYF.

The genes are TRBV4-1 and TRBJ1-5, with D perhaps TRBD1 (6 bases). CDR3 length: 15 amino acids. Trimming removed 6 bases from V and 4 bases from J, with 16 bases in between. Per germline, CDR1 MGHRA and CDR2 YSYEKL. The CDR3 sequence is CASRPEGGVNQPQHF. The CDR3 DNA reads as TGCGCCAGCAGACCCGAGGGGGGGGTGAATCAGCCCCAGCATTTT.

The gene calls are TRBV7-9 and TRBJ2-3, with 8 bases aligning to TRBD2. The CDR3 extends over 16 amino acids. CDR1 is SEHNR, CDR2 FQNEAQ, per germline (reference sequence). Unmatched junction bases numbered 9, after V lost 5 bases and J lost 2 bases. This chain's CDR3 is CASSPRAGVNTDTQYF. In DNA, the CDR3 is TGTGCCAGCAGCCCACGAGCGGGGGTTAACACAGATACGCAGTATTTT.

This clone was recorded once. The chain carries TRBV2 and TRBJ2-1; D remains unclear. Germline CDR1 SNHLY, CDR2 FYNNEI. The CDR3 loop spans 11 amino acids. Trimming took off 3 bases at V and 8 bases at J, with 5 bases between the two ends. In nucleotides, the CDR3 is TGTGCCAGCAGTGACCCTTATGAGCAGTTCTTC. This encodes CASSDPYEQFF.

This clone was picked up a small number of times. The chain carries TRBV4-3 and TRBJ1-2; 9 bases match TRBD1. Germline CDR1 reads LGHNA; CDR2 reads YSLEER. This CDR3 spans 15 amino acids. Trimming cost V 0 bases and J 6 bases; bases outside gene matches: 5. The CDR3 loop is CASSQDRDREDGYTF. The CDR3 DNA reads TGCGCCAGCAGCCAAGATAGGGACAGGGAGGATGGCTACACCTTC.

This CDR3 reads CASTLSAYNEQFF. The CDR3, as DNA: TGCGCCAGTACCTTAAGCGCCTACAATGAGCAGTTCTTC. The gene calls are TRBV10-2 and TRBJ2-1; no clear D. The V end was cut by 9 bases, the J end by 2 bases, with 11 bases between. The CDR3 sequence is 13 residues long. Looked up from germline, CDR1 is WSHSY and CDR2 is SAAADI.

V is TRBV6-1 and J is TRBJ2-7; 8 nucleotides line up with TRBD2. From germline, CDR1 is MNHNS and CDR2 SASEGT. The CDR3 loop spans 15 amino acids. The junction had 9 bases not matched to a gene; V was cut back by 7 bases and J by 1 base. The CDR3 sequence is CASKTSSGTSYEQYF. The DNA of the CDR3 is TGTGCCAGCAAGACGAGTAGCGGGACTTCCTACGAGCAGTACTTC.

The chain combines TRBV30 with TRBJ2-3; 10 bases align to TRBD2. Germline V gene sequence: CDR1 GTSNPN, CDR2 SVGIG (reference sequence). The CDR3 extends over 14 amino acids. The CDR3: CAKGLAGDVDTQYF. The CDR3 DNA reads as TGTGCTAAAGGTCTAGCGGGAGATGTCGATACGCAGTATTTT. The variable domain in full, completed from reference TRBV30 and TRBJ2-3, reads SQTIHQWPATLVQPVGSPLSLECTVEGTSNPNLYWYRQAAGRGLQLLFYSVGIGQISSEVPQNLSASRPQDRQFILSSKKLLLSDSGFYLCAKGLAGDVDTQYFGPGTRLTVL.

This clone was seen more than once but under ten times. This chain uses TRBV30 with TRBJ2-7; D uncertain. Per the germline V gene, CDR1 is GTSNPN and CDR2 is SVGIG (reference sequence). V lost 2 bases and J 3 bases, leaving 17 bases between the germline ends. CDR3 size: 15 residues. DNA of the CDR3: TGTGCCTGGAGTTATGACTGGTCATCGGACTACGAGCAGTACTTC. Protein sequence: CAWSYDWSSDYEQYF.

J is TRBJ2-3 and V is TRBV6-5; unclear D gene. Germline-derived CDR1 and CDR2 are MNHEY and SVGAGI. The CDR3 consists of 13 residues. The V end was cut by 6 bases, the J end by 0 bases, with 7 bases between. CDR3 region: CASSLQSTDTQYF. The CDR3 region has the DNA TGTGCCAGCAGCCTACAGAGCACAGATACGCAGTATTTT.

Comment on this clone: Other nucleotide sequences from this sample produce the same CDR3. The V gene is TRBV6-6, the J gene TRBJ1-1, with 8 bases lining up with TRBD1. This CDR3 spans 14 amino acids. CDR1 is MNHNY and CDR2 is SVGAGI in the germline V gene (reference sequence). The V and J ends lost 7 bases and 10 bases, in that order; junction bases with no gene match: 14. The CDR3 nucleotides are TGTGCCAGCACCCCGACGCCACAGGGGGAATCAGCTTTCTTT. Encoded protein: CASTPTPQGESAFF.

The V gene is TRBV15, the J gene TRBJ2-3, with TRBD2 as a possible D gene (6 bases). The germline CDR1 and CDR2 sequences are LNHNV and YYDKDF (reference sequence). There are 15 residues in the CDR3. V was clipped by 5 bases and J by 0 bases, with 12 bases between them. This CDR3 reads CATSGGTSSTDTQYF. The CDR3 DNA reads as TGTGCCACCAGCGGCGGGACTTCTAGCACAGATACGCAGTATTTT. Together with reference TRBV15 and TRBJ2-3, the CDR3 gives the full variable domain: DAMVIQNPRYQVTQFGKPVTLSCSQTLNHNVMYWYQQKSSQAPKLLFHYYDKDFNNEADTPDNFQSRRPNTSFCFLDIRSPGLGDTAMYLCATSGGTSSTDTQYFGPGTRLTVL.

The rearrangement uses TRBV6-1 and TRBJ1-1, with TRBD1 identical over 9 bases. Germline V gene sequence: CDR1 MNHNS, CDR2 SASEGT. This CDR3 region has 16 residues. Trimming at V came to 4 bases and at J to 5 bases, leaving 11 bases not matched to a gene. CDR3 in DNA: TGTGCCAGCAGTGGTTTACAGGGGGCTAGGGAGACTGAAGCTTTCTTT. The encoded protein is CASSGLQGARETEAFF.

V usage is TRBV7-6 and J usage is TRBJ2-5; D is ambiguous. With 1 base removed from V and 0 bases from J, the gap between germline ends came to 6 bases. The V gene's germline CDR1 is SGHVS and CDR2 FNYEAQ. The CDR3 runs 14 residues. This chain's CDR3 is CASSLEADQETQYF. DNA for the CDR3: TGTGCCAGCAGCTTAGAGGCGGACCAAGAGACCCAGTACTTC.

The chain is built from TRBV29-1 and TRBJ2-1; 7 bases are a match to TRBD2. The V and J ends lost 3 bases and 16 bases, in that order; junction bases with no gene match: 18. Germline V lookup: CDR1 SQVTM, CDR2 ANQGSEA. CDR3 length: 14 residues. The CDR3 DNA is TGCAGCGTTGACCCGGAGGTGGAAGCGGGAAGCAAATTCTTC. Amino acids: CSVDPEVEAGSKFF.

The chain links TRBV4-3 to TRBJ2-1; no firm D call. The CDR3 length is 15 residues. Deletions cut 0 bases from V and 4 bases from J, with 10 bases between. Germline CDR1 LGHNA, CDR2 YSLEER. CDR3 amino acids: CASSQDRLPYNEQFF. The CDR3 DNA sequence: TGCGCCAGCAGCCAAGATCGTCTCCCTTACAATGAGCAGTTCTTC.

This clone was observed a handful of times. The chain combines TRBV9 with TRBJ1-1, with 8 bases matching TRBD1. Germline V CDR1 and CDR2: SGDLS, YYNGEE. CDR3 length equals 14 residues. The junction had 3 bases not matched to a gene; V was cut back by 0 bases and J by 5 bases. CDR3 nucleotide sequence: TGTGCCAGCAGCGTAGCTTACAGGGGGACTGAAGCTTTCTTT. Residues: CASSVAYRGTEAFF.

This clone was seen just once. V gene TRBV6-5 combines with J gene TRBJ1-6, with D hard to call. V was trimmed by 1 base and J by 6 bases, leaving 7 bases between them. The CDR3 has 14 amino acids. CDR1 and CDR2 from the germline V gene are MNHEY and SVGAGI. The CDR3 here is CASSYYNSNSPLHF. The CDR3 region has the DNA TGTGCCAGCAGTTACTACAACAGTAATTCACCCCTCCACTTT.

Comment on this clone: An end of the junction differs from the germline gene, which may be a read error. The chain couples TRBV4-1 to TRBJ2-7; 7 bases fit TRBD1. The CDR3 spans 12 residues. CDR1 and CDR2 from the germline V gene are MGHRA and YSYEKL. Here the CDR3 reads CASSDRAYEQYF. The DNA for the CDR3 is TGTGCCAGCAGTGACAGGGCTTACGAGCAGTACTTC.